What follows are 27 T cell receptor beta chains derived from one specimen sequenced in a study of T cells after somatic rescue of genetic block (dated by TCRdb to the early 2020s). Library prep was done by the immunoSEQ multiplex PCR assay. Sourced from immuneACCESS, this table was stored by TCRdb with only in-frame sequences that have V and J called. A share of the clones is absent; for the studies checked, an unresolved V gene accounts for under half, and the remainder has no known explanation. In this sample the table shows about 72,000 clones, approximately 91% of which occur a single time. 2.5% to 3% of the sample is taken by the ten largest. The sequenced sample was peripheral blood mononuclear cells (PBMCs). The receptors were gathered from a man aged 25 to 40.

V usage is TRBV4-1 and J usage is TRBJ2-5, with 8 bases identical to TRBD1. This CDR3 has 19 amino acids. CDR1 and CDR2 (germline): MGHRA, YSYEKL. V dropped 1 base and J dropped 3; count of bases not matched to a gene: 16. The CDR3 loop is CASSQGGIMLDRAKETQYF. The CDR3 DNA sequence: TGCGCCAGCAGCCAAGGGGGGATCATGCTGGACAGGGCGAAAGAGACCCAGTACTTC.

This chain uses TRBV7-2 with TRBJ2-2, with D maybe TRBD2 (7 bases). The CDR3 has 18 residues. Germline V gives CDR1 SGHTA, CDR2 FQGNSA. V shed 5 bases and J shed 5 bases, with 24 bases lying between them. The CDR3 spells CASSGKRGGRGWTGELFF. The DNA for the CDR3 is TGTGCCAGCAGCGGGAAGAGGGGGGGCAGAGGATGGACCGGGGAGCTGTTTTTT.

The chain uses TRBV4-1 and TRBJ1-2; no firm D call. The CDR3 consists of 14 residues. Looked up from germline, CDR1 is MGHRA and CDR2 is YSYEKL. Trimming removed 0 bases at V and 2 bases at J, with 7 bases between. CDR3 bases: TGCGCCAGCAGCCAAGAGGTGCAGAACTATGGCTACACCTTC. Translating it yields CASSQEVQNYGYTF.

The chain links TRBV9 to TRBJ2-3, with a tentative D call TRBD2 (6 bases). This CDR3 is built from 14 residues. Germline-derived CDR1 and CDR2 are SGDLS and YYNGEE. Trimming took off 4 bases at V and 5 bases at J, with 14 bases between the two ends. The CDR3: CASSPRSGGDTQYF. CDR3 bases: TGTGCCAGCAGCCCCCGGTCCGGGGGAGATACGCAGTATTTT.

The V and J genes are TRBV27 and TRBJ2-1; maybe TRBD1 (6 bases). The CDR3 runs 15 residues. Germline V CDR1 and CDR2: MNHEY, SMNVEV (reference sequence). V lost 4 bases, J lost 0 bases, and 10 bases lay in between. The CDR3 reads CASSWDMSSYNEQFF. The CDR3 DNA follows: TGTGCCAGCAGTTGGGACATGAGCTCCTACAATGAGCAGTTCTTC.

The CDR3 coding sequence is TGTGCCAGCAGCCCGACCGGGCAGGGGATGACTGAAGCTTTCTTT. This sequence encodes CASSPTGQGMTEAFF. The rearrangement uses TRBV11-2 and TRBJ1-1; a weak D match, TRBD1 (6 bases). This CDR3 comprises 15 residues. V lost 5 bases and J lost 5, with 18 bases in between. The germline V gene has CDR1 SGHAT and CDR2 FQNNGV.

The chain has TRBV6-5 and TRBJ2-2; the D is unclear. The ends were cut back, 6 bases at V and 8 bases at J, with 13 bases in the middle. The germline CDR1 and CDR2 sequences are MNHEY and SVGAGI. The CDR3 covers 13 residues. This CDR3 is CASRPGGVGELFF. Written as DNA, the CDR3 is TGTGCCAGCAGACCCGGTGGGGTAGGGGAGCTGTTTTTT.

CDR3 sequence reads: CASSLGSQETQYF. The CDR3 DNA is TGTGCCAGCAGCTTAGGGTCGCAAGAGACCCAGTACTTC. This chain connects TRBV13 to TRBJ2-5; D remains ambiguous. The V end was cut by 0 bases, the J end by 2 bases, with 4 bases between. CDR1 is PRHDT and CDR2 is FYEKMQ in the germline V gene (reference sequence). The CDR3 totals 13 residues.

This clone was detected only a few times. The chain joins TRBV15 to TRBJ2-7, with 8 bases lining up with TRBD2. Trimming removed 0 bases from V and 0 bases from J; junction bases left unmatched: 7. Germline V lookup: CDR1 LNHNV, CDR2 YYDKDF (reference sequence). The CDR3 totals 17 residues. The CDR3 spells CATSRDRLARSSYEQYF. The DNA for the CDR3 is TGTGCCACCAGCAGAGACCGACTAGCGAGGAGCTCCTACGAGCAGTACTTC.

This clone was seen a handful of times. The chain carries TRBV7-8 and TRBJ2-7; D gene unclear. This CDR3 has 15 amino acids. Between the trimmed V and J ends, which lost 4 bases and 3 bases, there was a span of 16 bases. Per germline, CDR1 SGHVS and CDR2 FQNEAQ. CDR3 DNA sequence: TGTGCCAGCAGCTCCCCCGGTGGCACGAACTACGAGCAGTACTTC. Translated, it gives CASSSPGGTNYEQYF.

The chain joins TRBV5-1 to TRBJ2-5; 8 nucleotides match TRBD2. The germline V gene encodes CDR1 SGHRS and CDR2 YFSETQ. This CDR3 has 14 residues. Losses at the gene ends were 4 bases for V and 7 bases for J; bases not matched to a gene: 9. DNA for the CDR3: TGCGCCAGCAGCCGAGCGGGAGAGGAGGGGACCCAGTACTTC. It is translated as CASSRAGEEGTQYF.

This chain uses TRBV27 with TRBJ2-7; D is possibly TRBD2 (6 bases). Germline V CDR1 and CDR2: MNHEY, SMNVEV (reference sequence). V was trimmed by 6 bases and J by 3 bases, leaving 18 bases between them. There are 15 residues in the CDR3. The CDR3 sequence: CASSRNHLSGYEQYF. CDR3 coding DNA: TGTGCCAGCAGCCGAAACCACCTTAGCGGCTACGAGCAGTACTTC.

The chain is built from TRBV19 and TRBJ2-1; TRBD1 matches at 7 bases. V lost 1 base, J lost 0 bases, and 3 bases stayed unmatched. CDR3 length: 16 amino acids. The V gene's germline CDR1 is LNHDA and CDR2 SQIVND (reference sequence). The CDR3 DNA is TGTGCCAGTAGTATAGGGGGACAGTCCTCCTACAATGAGCAGTTCTTC. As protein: CASSIGGQSSYNEQFF.

The CDR3 DNA sequence: TGTGCCAGCGGCGACTTTAGCACAGATACGCAGTATTTT. Its protein is CASGDFSTDTQYF. V usage is TRBV7-8 and J usage is TRBJ2-3; no firm D call. This CDR3 is 13 amino acids long. The germline V and J ends were trimmed by 8 bases and 0 bases, with 9 bases remaining between them. The V gene's germline CDR1 is SGHVS and CDR2 FQNEAQ.

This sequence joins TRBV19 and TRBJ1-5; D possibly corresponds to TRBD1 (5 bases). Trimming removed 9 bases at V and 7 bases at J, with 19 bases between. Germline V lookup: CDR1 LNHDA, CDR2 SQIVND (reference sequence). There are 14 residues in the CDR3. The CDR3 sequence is CASSGTVLGQPQHF. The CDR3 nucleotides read TGTGCCAGCAGCGGGACGGTCCTAGGGCAGCCCCAGCATTTT. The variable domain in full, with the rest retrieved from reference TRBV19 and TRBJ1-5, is DGGITQSPKYLFRKEGQNVTLSCEQNLNHDAMYWYRQDPGQGLRLIYYSQIVNDFQKGDIAEGYSVSREKKESFPLTVTSAQKNPTAFYLCASSGTVLGQPQHFGDGTRLSIL.

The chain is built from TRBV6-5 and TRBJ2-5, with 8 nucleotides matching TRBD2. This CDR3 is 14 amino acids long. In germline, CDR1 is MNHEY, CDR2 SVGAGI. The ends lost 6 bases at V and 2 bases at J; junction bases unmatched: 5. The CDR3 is CASSPGGVQETQYF. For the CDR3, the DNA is TGTGCCAGCAGCCCCGGGGGGGTTCAAGAGACCCAGTACTTC.

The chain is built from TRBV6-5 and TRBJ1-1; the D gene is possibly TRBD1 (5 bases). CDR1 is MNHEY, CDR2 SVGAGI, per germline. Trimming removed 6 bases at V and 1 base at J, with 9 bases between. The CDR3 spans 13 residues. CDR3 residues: CASSRDENTEAFF. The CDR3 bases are TGTGCCAGCAGCCGGGACGAGAACACTGAAGCTTTCTTT.

CDR3 coding DNA: TGTGCAAGTCGCGACCCCGGGGGACAGGGGGCTCCCGAGCAGTACTTC. Translation gives CASRDPGGQGAPEQYF. The V and J genes are TRBV12-2 and TRBJ2-7; the D call TRBD1 from the table was never checked on the DNA. TRBV12-2 is classified as a pseudogene. The CDR3 runs to 16 residues.

CDR3 DNA sequence: TGCGCCAGCAGCTTGGCTACAGGGGGCAATTCGTACGAGCAGTACTTC. Residues: CASSLATGGNSYEQYF. This chain connects TRBV5-1 to TRBJ2-7; TRBD1 agrees at 9 bases. From germline, CDR1 is SGHRS and CDR2 YFSETQ. The junction had 8 bases not matched to a gene; V was cut back by 0 bases and J by 4 bases. The CDR3 consists of 16 residues.

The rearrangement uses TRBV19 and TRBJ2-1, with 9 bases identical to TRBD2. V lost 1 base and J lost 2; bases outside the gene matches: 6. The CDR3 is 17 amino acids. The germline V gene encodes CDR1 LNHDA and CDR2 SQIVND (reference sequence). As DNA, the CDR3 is TGTGCCAGTAGTATAGTTTTGCGGGGGGGAGCCTACAATGAGCAGTTCTTC. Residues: CASSIVLRGGAYNEQFF.

Here the CDR3 DNA reads TGTGCCAGCAGCAGACAGGTTTACGGTGTGGATGGCTACACCTTC. This codes for CASSRQVYGVDGYTF. The rearrangement joins TRBV6-1 to TRBJ1-2; weak D call: TRBD1 (6 bases). The CDR3 consists of 15 residues. The germline CDR1 and CDR2 sequences are MNHNS and SASEGT. Trimming removed 6 bases at V and 6 bases at J, with 20 bases between.

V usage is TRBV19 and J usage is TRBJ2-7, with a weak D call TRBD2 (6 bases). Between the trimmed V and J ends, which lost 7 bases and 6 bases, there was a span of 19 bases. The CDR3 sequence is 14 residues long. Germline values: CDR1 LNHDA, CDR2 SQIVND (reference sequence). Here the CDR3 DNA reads TGTGCCAGTAAAGGCGGGGCAGAAGCACTCGAGCAGTACTTC. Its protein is CASKGGAEALEQYF.

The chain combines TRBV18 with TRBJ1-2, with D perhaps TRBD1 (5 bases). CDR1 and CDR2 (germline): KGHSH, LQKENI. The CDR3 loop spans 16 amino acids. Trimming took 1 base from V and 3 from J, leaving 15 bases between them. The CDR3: CASSPRRGLGDYGYTF. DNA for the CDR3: TGTGCCAGCTCACCACGGCGGGGCCTTGGGGACTATGGCTACACCTTC.

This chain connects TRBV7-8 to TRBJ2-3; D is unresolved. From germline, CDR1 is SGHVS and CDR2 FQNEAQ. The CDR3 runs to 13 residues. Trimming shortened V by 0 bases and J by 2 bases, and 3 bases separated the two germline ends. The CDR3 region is CASSLADTDTQYF. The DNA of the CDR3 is TGTGCCAGCAGCTTAGCCGACACAGATACGCAGTATTTT. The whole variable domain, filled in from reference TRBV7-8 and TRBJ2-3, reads GAGVSQSPRYKVAKRGQDVALRCDPISGHVSLFWYQQALGQGPEFLTYFQNEAQLDKSGLPSDRFFAERPEGSVSTLKIQRTQQEDSAVYLCASSLADTDTQYFGPGTRLTVL.

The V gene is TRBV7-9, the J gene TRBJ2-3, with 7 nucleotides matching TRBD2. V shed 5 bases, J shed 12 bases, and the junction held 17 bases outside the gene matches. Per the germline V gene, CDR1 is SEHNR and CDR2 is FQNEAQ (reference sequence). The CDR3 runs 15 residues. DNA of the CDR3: TGTGCCAGCAGCGAGACCCCGGGACTACAATCCGGACAGTATTTT. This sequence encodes CASSETPGLQSGQYF.

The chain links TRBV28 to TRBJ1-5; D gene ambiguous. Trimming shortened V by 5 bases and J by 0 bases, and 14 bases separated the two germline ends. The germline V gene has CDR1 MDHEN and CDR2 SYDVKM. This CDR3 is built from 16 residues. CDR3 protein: CASSELSSLSNQPQHF. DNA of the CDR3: TGTGCCAGCAGTGAGCTCAGTTCCCTTAGCAATCAGCCCCAGCATTTT. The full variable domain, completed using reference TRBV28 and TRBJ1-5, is DVKVTQSSRYLVKRTGEKVFLECVQDMDHENMFWYRQDPGLGLRLIYFSYDVKMKEKGDIPEGYSVSREKKERFSLILESASTNQTSMYLCASSELSSLSNQPQHFGDGTRLSIL.

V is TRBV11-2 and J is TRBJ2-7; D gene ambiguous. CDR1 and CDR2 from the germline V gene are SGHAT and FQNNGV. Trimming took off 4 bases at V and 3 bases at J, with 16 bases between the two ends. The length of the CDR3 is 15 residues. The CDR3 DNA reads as TGTGCCAGCAGCTCTGTCCAGGATGCTAGCTACGAGCAGTACTTC. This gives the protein CASSSVQDASYEQYF.